This T cell receptor beta chain was documented in a study of CD4+ T cells in melanoma. Study observations and caveats: Neoantigen-specific CD4+ T cells in melanoma reportedly had diverse differentiation states. CD8+ T cell, macrophage and B cell function reportedly correlated with neoantigen-specific CD4+ T cells.

Produced via immunoSEQ multiplex PCR; TCRdb's table is partial and in-frame only. The repertoire holds about 3,700 clones, around three quarters seen once, with around 11% in the top ten. Germline CDR1 reads SGHTA; CDR2 reads FQGTGA. The CDR3 contains 16 residues. V shed 4 bases and J shed 2 bases, with 17 bases lying between them. In the case of this clone: The target antigen is unknown.

The receptor's source is a human donor with melanoma. This chain uses TRBV7-3 with TRBJ2-5; D may match TRBD1 or TRBD2 (5 bases each). The source material was tumor tissue. CDR3 DNA: TGTGCCAGCAGCTATAAGGGGCCGGGGCCGCAAGAGACCCAGTACTTC. Its protein product is CASSYKGPGPQETQYF. The full variable domain, in which reference TRBV7-3 and TRBJ2-5 provide the parts outside the CDR3, is GAGVSQTPSNKVTEKGKYVELRCDPISGHTALYWYRQSLGQGPEFLIYFQGTGAADDSGLPNDRFFAVRPEGSVSTLKIQRTERGDSAVYLCASSYKGPGPQETQYFGPGTRLLVL.